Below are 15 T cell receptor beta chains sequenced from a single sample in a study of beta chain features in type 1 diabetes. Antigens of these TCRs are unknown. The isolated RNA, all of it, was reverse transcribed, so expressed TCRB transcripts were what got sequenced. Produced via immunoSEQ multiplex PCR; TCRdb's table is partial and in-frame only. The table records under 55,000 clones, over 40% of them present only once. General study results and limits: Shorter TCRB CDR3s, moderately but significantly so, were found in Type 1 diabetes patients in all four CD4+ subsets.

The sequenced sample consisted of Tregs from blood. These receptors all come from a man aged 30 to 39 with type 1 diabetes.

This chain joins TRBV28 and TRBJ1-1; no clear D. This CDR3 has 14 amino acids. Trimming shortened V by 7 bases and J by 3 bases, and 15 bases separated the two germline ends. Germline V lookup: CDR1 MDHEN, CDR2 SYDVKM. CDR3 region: CASTTPGQDTEAFF. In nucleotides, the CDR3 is TGTGCCAGCACCACCCCTGGGCAGGACACTGAAGCTTTCTTT.

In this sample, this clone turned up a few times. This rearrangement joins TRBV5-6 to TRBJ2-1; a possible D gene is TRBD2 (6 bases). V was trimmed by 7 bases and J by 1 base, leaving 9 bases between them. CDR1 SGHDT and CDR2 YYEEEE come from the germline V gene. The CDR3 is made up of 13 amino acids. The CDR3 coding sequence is TGTGCCAGCTCGGGGGATTCCTACAATGAGCAGTTCTTC. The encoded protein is CASSGDSYNEQFF. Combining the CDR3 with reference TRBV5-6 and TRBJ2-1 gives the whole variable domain DAGVTQSPTHLIKTRGQQVTLRCSPKSGHDTVSWYQQALGQGPQFIFQYYEEEERQRGNFPDRFSGHQFPNYSSELNVNALLLGDSALYLCASSGDSYNEQFFGPGTRLTVL.

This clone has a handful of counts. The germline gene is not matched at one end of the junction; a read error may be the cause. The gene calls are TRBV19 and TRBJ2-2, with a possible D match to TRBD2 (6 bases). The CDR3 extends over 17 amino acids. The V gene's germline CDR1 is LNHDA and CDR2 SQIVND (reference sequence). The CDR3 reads CASSLIAGTPNTGEPFF. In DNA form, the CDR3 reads TGTGCCAGTAGTTTAATCGCGGGGACTCCGAACACCGGGGAGCCGTTTTTT.

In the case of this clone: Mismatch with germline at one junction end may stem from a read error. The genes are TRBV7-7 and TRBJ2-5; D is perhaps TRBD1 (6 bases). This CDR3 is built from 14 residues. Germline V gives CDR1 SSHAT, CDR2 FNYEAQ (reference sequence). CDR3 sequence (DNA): TGTGCTAGCAGCTCAACAGGGTACCAAGAGACCCAGTACTTC. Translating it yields CASSSTGYQETQYF.

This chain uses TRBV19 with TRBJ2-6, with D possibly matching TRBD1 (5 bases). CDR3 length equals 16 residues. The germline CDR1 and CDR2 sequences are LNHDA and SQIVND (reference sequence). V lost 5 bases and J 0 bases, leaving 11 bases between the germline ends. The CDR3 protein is CASSALQGSGANVLTF. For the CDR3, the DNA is TGTGCCAGTAGTGCACTTCAGGGCTCTGGGGCCAACGTCCTGACTTTC.

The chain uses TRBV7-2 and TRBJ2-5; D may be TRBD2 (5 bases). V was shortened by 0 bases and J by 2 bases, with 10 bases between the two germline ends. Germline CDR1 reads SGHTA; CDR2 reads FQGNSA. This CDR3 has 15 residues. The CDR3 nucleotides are TGTGCCAGCAGCTTAGCCGGACTGCAACAAGAGACCCAGTACTTC. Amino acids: CASSLAGLQQETQYF. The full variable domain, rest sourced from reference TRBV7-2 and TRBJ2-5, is GAGVSQSPSNKVTEKGKDVELRCDPISGHTALYWYRQSLGQGLEFLIYFQGNSAPDKSGLPSDRFSAERTGGSVSTLTIQRTQQEDSAVYLCASSLAGLQQETQYFGPGTRLLVL.

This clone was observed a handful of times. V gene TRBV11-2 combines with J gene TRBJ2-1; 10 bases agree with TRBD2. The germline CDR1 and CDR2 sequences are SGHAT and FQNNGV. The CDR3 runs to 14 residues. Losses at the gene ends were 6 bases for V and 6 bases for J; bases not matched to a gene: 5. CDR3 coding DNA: TGTGCCAGCAGGAAGGTAGCGGGAGGCAATGAGCAGTTCTTC. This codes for CASRKVAGGNEQFF.

CDR3 in amino acids: CASSPSGQGRSYEQYF. In DNA, the CDR3 is TGCGCCAGCAGCCCGTCGGGACAGGGCCGCTCCTACGAGCAGTACTTC. The V call is TRBV5-1, the J call TRBJ2-7; 9 bases line up with TRBD1. The J segment lost 0 bases and the V segment lost 4 bases, leaving 8 bases of the junction unmatched. The CDR3 covers 16 residues. The germline CDR1 and CDR2 sequences are SGHRS and YFSETQ.

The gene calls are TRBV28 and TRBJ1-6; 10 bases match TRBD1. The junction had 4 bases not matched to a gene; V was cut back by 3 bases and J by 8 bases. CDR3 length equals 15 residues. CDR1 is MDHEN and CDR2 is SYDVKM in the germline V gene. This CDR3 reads CASSFPGQGHSPLHF. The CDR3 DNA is TGTGCCAGCAGTTTTCCGGGACAGGGGCATTCACCCCTCCACTTT.

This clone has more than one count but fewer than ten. CDR3 residues: CASSKQNSPLHF. CDR3 coding DNA: TGTGCCAGCAGTAAACAGAATTCACCCCTCCACTTT. This sequence joins TRBV27 and TRBJ1-6; D gene uncertain. Looked up from germline, CDR1 is MNHEY and CDR2 is SMNVEV (reference sequence). This CDR3 comprises 12 residues. V gave up 5 bases and J gave up 7 bases, with 6 bases separating them.

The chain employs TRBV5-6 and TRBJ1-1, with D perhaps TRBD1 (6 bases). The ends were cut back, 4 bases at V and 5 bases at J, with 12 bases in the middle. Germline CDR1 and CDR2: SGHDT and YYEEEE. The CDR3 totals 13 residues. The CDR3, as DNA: TGTGCCAGCAGCCTACAGGGTTTAACTGAAGCTTTCTTT. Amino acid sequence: CASSLQGLTEAFF.

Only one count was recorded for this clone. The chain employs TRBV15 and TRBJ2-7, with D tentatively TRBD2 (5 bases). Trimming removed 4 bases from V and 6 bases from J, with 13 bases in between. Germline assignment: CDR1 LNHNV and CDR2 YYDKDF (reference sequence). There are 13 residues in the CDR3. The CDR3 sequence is CATSKSLAVEQYF. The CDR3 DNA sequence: TGTGCCACCAGCAAGTCGCTAGCTGTCGAGCAGTACTTC.

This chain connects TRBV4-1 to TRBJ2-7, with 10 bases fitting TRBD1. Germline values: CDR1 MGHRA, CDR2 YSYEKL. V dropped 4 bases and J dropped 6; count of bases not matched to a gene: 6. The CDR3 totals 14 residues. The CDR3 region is CASSRAGTGVEQYF. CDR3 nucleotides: TGCGCCAGCAGCCGAGCCGGGACAGGGGTCGAGCAGTACTTC.

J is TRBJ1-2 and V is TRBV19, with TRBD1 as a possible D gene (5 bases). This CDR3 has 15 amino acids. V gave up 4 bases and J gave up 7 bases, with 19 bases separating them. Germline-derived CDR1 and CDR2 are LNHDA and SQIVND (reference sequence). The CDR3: CASSKMDTAQLGYTF. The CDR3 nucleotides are TGTGCCAGTAGTAAAATGGACACGGCCCAGCTTGGCTACACCTTC.

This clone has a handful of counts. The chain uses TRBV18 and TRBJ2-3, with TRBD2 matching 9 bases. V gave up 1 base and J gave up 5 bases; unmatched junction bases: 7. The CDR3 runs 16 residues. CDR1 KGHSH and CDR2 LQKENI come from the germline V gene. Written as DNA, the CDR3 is TGTGCCAGCTCACCACTAGCGGGAGAGGATGGAGATACGCAGTATTTT. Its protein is CASSPLAGEDGDTQYF.